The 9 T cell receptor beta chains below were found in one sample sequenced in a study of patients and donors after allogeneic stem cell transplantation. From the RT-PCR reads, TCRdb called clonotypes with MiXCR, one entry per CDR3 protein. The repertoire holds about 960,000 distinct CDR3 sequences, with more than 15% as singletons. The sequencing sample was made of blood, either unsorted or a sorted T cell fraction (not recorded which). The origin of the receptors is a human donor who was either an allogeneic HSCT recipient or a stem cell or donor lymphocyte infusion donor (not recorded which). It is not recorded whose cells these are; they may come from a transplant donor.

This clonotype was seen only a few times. For the CDR3, the DNA is TGTGCCAGCAGCCGCTCCCCCTCTAGTGAAAAACTGTTTTTT. Translated, it gives CASSRSPSSEKLFF. This rearrangement joins TRBV12-3 or TRBV12-4 to TRBJ1-4; D gene uncertain. The CDR3 is made up of 14 amino acids. V lost 6 bases and J 7 bases, leaving 15 bases between the germline ends.

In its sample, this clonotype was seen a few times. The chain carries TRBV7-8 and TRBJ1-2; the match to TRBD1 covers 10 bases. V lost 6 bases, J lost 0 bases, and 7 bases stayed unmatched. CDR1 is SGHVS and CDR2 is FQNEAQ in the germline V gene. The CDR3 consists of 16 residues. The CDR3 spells CASSPGTGVPNYGYTF. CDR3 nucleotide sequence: TGTGCCAGCAGTCCCGGGACAGGGGTTCCTAACTATGGCTACACCTTC.

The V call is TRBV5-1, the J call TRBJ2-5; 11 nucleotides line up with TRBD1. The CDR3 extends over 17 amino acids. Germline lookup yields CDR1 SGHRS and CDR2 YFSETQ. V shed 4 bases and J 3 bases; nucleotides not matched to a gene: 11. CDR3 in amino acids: CASSQGQGGLEKETQYF. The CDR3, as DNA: TGCGCCAGCAGCCAGGGACAGGGGGGACTAGAGAAAGAGACCCAGTACTTC. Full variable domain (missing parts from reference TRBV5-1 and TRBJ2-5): KAGVTQTPRYLIKTRGQQVTLSCSPISGHRSVSWYQQTPGQGLQFLFEYFSETQRNKGNFPGRFSGRQFSNSRSEMNVSTLELGDSALYLCASSQGQGGLEKETQYFGPGTRLLVL.

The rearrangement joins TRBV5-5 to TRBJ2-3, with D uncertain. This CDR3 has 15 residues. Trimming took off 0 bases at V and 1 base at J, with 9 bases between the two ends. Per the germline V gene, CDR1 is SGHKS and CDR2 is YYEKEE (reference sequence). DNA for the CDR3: TGTGCCAGCAGCTTGGGGCGGCCCCGCACAGATACGCAGTATTTT. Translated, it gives CASSLGRPRTDTQYF.

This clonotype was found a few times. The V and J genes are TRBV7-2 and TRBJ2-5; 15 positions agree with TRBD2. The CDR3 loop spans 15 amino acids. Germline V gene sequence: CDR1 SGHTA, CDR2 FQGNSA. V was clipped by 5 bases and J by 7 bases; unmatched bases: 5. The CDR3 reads CASSRGLAGGGTQYF. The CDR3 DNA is TGTGCCAGCAGCAGGGGACTAGCGGGGGGCGGGACCCAGTACTTC.

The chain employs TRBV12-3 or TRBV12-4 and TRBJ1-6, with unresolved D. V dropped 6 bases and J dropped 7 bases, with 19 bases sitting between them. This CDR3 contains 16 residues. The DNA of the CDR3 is TGTGCCAGCAGGCTCCGGGCCCCCGAGAGGAATTCACCCCTCCACTTT. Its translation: CASRLRAPERNSPLHF.

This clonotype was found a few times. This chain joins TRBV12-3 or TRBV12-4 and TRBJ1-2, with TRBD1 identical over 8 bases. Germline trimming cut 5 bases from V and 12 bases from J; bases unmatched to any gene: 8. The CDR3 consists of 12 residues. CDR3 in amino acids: CASSPGTGANTF. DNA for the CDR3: TGTGCCAGCAGTCCCGGGACAGGAGCTAACACCTTC.

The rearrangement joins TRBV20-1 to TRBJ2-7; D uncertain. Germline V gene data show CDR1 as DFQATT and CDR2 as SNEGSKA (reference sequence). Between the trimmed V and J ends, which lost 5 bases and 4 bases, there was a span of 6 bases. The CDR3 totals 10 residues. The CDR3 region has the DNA TGCAGTGCTGCTTTTTACGAGCAGTACTTC. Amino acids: CSAAFYEQYF.

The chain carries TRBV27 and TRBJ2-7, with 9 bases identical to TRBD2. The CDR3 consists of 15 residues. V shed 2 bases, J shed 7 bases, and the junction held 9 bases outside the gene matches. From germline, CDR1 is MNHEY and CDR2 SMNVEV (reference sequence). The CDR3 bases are TGTGCCAGCAGTTTAAAGGCGGGAGGGTCCGGGGAGCAGTACTTC. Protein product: CASSLKAGGSGEQYF.